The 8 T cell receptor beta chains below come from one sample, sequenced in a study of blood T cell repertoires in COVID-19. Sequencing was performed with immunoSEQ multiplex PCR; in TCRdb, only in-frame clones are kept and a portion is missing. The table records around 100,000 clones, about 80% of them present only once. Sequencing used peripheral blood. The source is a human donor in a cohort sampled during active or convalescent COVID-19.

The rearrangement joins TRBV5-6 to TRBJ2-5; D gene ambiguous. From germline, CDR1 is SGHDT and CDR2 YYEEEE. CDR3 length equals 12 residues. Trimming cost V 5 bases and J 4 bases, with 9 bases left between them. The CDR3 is CASRSIPETQYF. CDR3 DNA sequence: TGTGCCAGCAGATCCATCCCAGAGACCCAGTACTTC.

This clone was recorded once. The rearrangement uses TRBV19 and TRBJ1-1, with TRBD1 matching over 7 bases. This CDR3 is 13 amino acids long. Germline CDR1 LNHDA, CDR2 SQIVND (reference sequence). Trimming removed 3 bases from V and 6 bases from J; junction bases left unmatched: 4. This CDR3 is CASSIDRVAEAFF. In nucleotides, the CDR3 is TGTGCCAGTAGTATCGACAGGGTGGCTGAAGCTTTCTTT. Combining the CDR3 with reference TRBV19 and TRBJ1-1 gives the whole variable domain DGGITQSPKYLFRKEGQNVTLSCEQNLNHDAMYWYRQDPGQGLRLIYYSQIVNDFQKGDIAEGYSVSREKKESFPLTVTSAQKNPTAFYLCASSIDRVAEAFFGQGTRLTVV.

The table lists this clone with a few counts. This chain's CDR3 is CAISESVGGPNEQFF. CDR3 bases: TGTGCCATCAGTGAGTCAGTGGGGGGGCCGAATGAGCAGTTCTTC. The chain is built from TRBV10-3 and TRBJ2-1; tentative D call: TRBD2 (7 bases). V lost 0 bases and J 7 bases, leaving 13 bases between the germline ends. CDR3 size: 15 residues. From germline, CDR1 is ENHRY and CDR2 SYGVKD.

The CDR3 DNA follows: TGTGCCAGTAGTATAGAGGCTCAGGGGGAAAAACTGTTTTTT. Translation: CASSIEAQGEKLFF. The chain carries TRBV19 and TRBJ1-4; TRBD1 is a possible D gene (6 bases). V was trimmed by 0 bases and J by 8 bases, leaving 10 bases between them. The germline V gene encodes CDR1 LNHDA and CDR2 SQIVND (reference sequence). This CDR3 spans 14 amino acids. Supplemented by reference TRBV19 and TRBJ1-4, the full variable domain reads DGGITQSPKYLFRKEGQNVTLSCEQNLNHDAMYWYRQDPGQGLRLIYYSQIVNDFQKGDIAEGYSVSREKKESFPLTVTSAQKNPTAFYLCASSIEAQGEKLFFGSGTQLSVL.

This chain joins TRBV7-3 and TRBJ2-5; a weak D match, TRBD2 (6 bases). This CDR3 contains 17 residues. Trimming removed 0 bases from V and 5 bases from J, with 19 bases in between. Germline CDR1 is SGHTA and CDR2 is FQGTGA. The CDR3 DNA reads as TGTGCCAGCAGCTTAACGCGCCCTGTGACTGGGAGGGAGACCCAGTACTTC. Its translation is CASSLTRPVTGRETQYF.

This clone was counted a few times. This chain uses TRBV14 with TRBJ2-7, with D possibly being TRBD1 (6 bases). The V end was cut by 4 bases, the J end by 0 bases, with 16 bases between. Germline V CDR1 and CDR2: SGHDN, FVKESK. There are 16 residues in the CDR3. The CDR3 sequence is CASSRRTVRSSYEQYF. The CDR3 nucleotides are TGTGCCAGCAGCCGCCGGACAGTCCGAAGCTCCTACGAGCAGTACTTC.

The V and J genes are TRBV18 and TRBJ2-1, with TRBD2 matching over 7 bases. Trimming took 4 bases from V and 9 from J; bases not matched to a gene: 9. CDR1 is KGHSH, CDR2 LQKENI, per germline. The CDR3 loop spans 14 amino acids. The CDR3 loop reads CASSQRGYYGEQFF. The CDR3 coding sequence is TGTGCCAGCTCACAGCGGGGATACTACGGTGAGCAGTTCTTC.

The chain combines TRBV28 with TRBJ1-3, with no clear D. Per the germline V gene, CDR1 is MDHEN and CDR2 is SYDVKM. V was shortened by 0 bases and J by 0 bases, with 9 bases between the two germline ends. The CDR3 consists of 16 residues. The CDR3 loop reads CASSLWRGSSGNTIYF. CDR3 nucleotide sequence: TGTGCCAGCAGTTTATGGCGGGGAAGCTCTGGAAACACCATATATTTT.